One and the same sample provided the 5 T cell receptor beta chains below, sequenced in a study of T cell responses to AZD1222 COVID-19 vaccine. This table comes from immunoSEQ multiplex PCR, and its TCRdb copy is limited to in-frame clones, with some not included. The sample carries about 110,000 clones, about 90% recorded once. This material consisted of peripheral blood, taken 28 days after the second AZD1222 dose. Receptors were obtained from an adult who received the AZD1222 COVID-19 vaccine.

The gene calls are TRBV27 and TRBJ2-7; D may be TRBD2 (5 bases). V gave up 4 bases and J gave up 7 bases, with 20 bases separating them. Germline V gene sequence: CDR1 MNHEY, CDR2 SMNVEV (reference sequence). The CDR3 consists of 15 residues. This CDR3 reads CASSSKPRALWEQYF. For the CDR3, the DNA is TGTGCCAGCAGTTCAAAGCCGAGGGCCTTGTGGGAGCAGTACTTC.

The V call is TRBV2, the J call TRBJ1-5, with a weak D call TRBD1 (6 bases). The CDR3 has 15 amino acids. Trimming stripped 4 bases from V and 2 bases from J, with 12 bases between. CDR1 is SNHLY, CDR2 FYNNEI, per germline. The CDR3 DNA reads as TGTGCCAGCAGTGTCGAGGCAGGGGGCAATCAGCCCCAGCATTTT. Translating gives CASSVEAGGNQPQHF.

In its sample, this clone was seen many times. This rearrangement joins TRBV6-2 or TRBV6-3 to TRBJ2-3, with 8 bases fitting TRBD2. CDR1 is MNHEY and CDR2 is SVGEGT in the germline V gene. The CDR3 covers 16 residues. With 0 bases clipped from V and 3 bases from J, the junction kept 5 bases outside the gene matches. The DNA for the CDR3 is TGTGCCAGCAGTTACTCCATGATAGCGGGAACAGATACGCAGTATTTT. Protein: CASSYSMIAGTDTQYF.

This rearrangement joins TRBV1 to TRBJ2-7; no DNA check was done on the table's D call, TRBD1. TRBV1 is termed a pseudogene. The CDR3 covers 15 residues. The CDR3 DNA reads TGCACCAGCAGCCAAGAAGGCAGGGGGAGAAAGGCGCAGTACTTC. Amino acid sequence: CTSSQEGRGRKAQYF.

The chain couples TRBV2 to TRBJ1-4; tentatively, D is TRBD1 (5 bases). Germline values: CDR1 SNHLY, CDR2 FYNNEI. This CDR3 has 14 residues. The ends were cut back, 4 bases at V and 3 bases at J, with 9 bases in the middle. The CDR3, as DNA: TGTGCCAGCAGTGCCAGGGTATCTAATGAAAAACTGTTTTTT. This translates into CASSARVSNEKLFF.